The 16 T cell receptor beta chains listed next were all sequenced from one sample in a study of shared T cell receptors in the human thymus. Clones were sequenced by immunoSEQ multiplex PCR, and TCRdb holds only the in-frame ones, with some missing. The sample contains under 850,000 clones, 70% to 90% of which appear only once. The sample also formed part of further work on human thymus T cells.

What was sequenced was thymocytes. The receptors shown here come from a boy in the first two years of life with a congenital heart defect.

DNA of the CDR3: TGTGCCAGCAGCATCGGGGATGGTAATGAAAAACTGTTTTTT. This sequence encodes CASSIGDGNEKLFF. The V gene is TRBV5-6, the J gene TRBJ1-4; D call uncertain. V gave up 4 bases and J gave up 4 bases, with 11 bases separating them. The CDR3 has 14 residues. Germline values: CDR1 SGHDT, CDR2 YYEEEE.

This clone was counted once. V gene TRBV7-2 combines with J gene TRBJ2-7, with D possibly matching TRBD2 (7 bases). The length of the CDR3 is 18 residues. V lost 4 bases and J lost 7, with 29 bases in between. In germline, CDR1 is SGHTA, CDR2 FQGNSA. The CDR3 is CASSSHQGRWSGGSEQYF. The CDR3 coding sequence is TGTGCCAGCAGCTCCCACCAGGGGCGGTGGTCGGGAGGTAGTGAGCAGTACTTC.

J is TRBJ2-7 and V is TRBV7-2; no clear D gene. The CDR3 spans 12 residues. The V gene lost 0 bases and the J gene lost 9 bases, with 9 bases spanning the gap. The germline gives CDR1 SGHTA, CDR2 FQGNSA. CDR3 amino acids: CASSLAARGQYF. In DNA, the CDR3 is TGTGCCAGCAGCTTAGCGGCTAGAGGGCAGTACTTC.

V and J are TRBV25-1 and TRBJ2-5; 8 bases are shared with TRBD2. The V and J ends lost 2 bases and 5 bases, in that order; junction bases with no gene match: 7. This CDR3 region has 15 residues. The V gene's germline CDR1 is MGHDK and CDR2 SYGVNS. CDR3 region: CASSERGLVGETQYF. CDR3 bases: TGTGCCAGCAGTGAACGGGGACTAGTAGGGGAGACCCAGTACTTC.

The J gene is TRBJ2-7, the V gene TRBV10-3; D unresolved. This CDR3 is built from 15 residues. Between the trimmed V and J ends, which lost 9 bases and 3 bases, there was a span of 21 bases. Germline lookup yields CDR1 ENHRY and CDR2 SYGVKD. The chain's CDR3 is CAIEEPRVEVYEQYF. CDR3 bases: TGTGCCATAGAGGAGCCCCGGGTAGAGGTCTACGAGCAGTACTTC.

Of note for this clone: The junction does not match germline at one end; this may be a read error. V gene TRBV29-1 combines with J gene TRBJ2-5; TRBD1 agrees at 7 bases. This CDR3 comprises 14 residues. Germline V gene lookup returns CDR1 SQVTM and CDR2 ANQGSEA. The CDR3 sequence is CSVKEGTEQETQYF. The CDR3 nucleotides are TGCAGCGTTAAAGAAGGGACAGAGCAAGAGACCCAGTACTTC.

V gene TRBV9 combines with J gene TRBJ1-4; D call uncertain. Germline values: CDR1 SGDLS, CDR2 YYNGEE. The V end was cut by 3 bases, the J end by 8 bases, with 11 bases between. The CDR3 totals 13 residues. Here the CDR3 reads CASSDRGGEKLFF. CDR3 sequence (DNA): TGTGCCAGCAGCGACCGAGGAGGGGAAAAACTGTTTTTT.

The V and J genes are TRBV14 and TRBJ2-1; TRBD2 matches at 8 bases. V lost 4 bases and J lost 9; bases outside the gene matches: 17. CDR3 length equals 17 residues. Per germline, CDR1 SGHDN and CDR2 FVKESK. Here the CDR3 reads CASSPSESGSRVGEQFF. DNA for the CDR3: TGTGCCAGCAGCCCCTCTGAGAGCGGGAGTAGGGTTGGTGAGCAGTTCTTC. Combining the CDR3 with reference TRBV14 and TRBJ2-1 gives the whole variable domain EAGVTQFPSHSVIEKGQTVTLRCDPISGHDNLYWYRRVMGKEIKFLLHFVKESKQDESGMPNNRFLAERTGGTYSTLKVQPAELEDSGVYFCASSPSESGSRVGEQFFGPGTRLTVL.

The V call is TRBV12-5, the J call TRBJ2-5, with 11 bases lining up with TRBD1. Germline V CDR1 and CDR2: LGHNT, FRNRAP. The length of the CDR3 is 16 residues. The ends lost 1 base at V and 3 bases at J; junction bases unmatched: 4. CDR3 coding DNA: TGTGCTAGTGGTTTGGGAGGGACAGGGGGGGAAGAGACCCAGTACTTC. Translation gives CASGLGGTGGEETQYF. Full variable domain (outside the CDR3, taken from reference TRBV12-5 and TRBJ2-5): DARVTQTPRHKVTEMGQEVTMRCQPILGHNTVFWYRQTMMQGLELLAYFRNRAPLDDSGMPKDRFSAEMPDATLATLKIQPSEPRDSAVYFCASGLGGTGGEETQYFGPGTRLLVL.

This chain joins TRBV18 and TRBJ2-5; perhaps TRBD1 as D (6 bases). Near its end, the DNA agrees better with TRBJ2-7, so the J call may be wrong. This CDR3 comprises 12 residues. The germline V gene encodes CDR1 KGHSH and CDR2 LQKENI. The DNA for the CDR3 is TGTGCCAGCTCCCCCAGGGGATACGAGCAGTACTTC. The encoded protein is CASSPRGYEQYF.

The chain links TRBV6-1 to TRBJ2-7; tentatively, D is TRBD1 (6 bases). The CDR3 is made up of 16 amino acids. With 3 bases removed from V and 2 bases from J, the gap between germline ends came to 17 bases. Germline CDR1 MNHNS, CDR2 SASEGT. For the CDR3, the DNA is TGTGCCAGCAGTGACCCCCGGGACACGGCCACCTACGAGCAGTACTTC. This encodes CASSDPRDTATYEQYF.

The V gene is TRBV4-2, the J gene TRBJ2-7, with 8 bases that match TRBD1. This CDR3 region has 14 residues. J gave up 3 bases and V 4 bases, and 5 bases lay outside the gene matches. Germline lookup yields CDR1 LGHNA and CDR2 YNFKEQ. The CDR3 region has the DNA TGTGCCAGCAGCCCCAGGACAGGGAGCTACGAGCAGTACTTC. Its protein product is CASSPRTGSYEQYF.

In nucleotides, the CDR3 is TGTGCCAGCAGTGAACGGGGGACTAGCGGTCTCTACGAGCAGTACTTC. It translates to CASSERGTSGLYEQYF. The chain joins TRBV6-1 to TRBJ2-5; TRBD2 matches 11 bases. The J call may be faulty, since TRBJ2-7 better matches the DNA end. This CDR3 is built from 16 residues. Germline lookup yields CDR1 MNHNS and CDR2 SASEGT.

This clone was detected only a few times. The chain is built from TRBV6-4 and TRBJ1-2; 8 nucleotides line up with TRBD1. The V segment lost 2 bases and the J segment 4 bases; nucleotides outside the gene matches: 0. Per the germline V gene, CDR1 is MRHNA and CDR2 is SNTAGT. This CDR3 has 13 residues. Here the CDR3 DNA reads TGTGCCAGCAGTGACGGGACAGGCTATGGCTACACCTTC. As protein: CASSDGTGYGYTF.

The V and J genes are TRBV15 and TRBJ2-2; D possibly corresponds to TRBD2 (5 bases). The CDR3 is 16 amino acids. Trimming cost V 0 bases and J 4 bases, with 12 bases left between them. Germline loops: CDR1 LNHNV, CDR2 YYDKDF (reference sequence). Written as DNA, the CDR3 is TGTGCCACCAGCAGAGATTCTAGGGCGGGCACCGGGGAGCTGTTTTTT. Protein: CATSRDSRAGTGELFF.

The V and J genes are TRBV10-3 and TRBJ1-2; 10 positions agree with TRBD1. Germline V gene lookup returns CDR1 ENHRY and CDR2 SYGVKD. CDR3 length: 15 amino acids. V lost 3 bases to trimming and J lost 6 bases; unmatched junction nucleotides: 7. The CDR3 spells CAISDATGGADGYTF. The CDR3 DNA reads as TGTGCCATCAGTGACGCGACAGGGGGCGCGGATGGCTACACCTTC.